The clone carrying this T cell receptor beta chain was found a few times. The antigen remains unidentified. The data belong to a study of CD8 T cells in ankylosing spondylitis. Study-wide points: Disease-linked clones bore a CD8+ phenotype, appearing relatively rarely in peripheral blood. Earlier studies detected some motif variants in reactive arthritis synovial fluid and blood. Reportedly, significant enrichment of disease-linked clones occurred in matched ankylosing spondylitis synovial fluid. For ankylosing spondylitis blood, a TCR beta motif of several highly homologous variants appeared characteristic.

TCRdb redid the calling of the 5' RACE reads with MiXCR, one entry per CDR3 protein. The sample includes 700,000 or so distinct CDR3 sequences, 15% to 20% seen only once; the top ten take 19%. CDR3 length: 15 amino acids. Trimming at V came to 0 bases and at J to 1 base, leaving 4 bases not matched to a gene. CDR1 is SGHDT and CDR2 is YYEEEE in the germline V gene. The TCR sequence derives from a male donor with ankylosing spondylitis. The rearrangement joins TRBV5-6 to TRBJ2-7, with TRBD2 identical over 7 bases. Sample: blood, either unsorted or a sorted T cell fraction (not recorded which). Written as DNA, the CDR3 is TGTGCCAGCAGCTTGGACCGGGGGGTTTCCTACGAGCAGTACTTC. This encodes CASSLDRGVSYEQYF.